A few counts support the clone carrying this T cell receptor beta chain. Its antigen is not identified. These data belong to a study of human T cells and chemical hapten exposure. Whole-study context: Across samples, TCR yields varied, mostly owing to small differences in pooled library volumes. Study results and limitations: TCRs above 1 in 1000 frequency did not change with DPC sensitization.

TCRdb re-derived calls from the RACE reads in MiXCR, one entry per CDR3 protein. The sample lists tens of thousands of distinct CDR3 sequences, about 10% seen once, with around 2.2% in the top ten. Stated time point: patch test 2, 6 weeks after DPC sensitization. Treatment of the sample: therapeutic diphenylcyclopropenone sensitization with weekly scalp DPC. Per germline, CDR1 SGHRS and CDR2 YFSETQ. This CDR3 comprises 16 residues. V dropped 1 base and J dropped 5; count of bases not matched to a gene: 8. The rearrangement uses TRBV5-1 and TRBJ2-3; TRBD2 matches at 9 bases. The material sequenced was whole blood, taken in connection with sensitization to the hapten diphenylcyclopropenone (DPC). The sequence was collected from a man aged 35 to 55 with alopecia areata. Some clones in this sample may be carry-over from other donors' samples. CDR3 amino acids: CASSLQGSGRLDTQYF. The DNA for the CDR3 is TGCGCCAGCAGCTTGCAGGGTAGCGGGAGATTAGATACGCAGTATTTT.